Following are 30 T cell receptor beta chains from one sample sequenced in a study of Ad26.COV2.S vaccination and SARS-CoV-2 variants. Some clones are missing from TCRdb's copy, which holds only in-frame ones; the method was immunoSEQ multiplex PCR. The sample carries 200,000 to 300,000 clones, 70% to 90% recorded once. Treatment defined: roughly 20 received Ad26.COV2.S at low or high dose, single or two shots; about 5 received placebo; per-sample allocation not given. Vaccine and placebo recipients were sampled on day 63 after the first injection. The material sequenced was peripheral blood, taken in a trial of Ad26.COV2.S vaccine versus placebo. The receptors stem from a person between 18 and 59 years old who received the Ad26.COV2.S COVID-19 vaccine or a placebo.

The chain links TRBV6-2 or TRBV6-3 to TRBJ2-5; no definite D call. Trimming shortened V by 2 bases and J by 9 bases, and 10 bases separated the two germline ends. The CDR3 consists of 12 residues. Germline V CDR1 and CDR2: MNHEY, SVGEGT. CDR3 sequence (DNA): TGTGCCAGCAGTTACCACCCTAATGCCCAGTACTTC. This gives the protein CASSYHPNAQYF.

The chain is built from TRBV4-3 and TRBJ2-7, with a possible D match to TRBD1 (5 bases). Per germline, CDR1 LGHNA and CDR2 YSLEER. The CDR3 is 15 residues long. Trimming pared 1 base from V and 2 bases from J, leaving 12 bases between. The CDR3 here is CASSQAGQGPYEQYF. CDR3 coding DNA: TGCGCCAGCAGCCAAGCTGGGCAGGGCCCCTACGAGCAGTACTTC.

The V call is TRBV30, the J call TRBJ1-1; D remains unclear. The ends were cut back, 0 bases at V and 6 bases at J, with 11 bases in the middle. Germline lookup yields CDR1 GTSNPN and CDR2 SVGIG (reference sequence). This CDR3 has 13 residues. CDR3 sequence (DNA): TGTGCCTGGAGTGTGTCGGGGTGGGCTGAAGCTTTCTTT. Its translation: CAWSVSGWAEAFF.

This sequence joins TRBV6-1 and TRBJ1-2, with a possible D match to TRBD1 (5 bases). Germline V gives CDR1 MNHNS, CDR2 SASEGT. CDR3 size: 16 residues. V gave up 2 bases and J gave up 5 bases, with 18 bases separating them. The CDR3 DNA follows: TGTGCCAGCAGTGAATACCGCAGGGCGGGGACTTATGGCTACACCTTC. Its protein product is CASSEYRRAGTYGYTF.

The rearrangement uses TRBV7-3 and TRBJ2-2, with D unclear. Trimming took 1 base from V and 9 from J, leaving 12 bases between them. The CDR3 consists of 14 residues. In germline, CDR1 is SGHTA, CDR2 FQGTGA. The CDR3 DNA reads TGTGCCAGCAGCTTAAGGGCCAACCCCCGGGAGCTGTTTTTT. Translated, it gives CASSLRANPRELFF.

The chain carries TRBV5-4 and TRBJ2-1, with D tentatively TRBD2 (5 bases). CDR1 is SGHNT, CDR2 YYREEE, per germline (reference sequence). CDR3 length: 15 amino acids. V dropped 3 bases and J dropped 5 bases, with 15 bases sitting between them. The CDR3 is CASSSSLATNNEQFF. CDR3 in DNA: TGTGCCAGCAGCTCGAGCCTAGCAACTAACAATGAGCAGTTCTTC.

This clone occurred once. V and J are TRBV11-3 and TRBJ2-3; D is possibly TRBD2 (6 bases). The CDR3 contains 13 residues. Germline V CDR1 and CDR2: SGHNT, YENEEA. V was shortened by 5 bases and J by 3 bases, with 9 bases between the two germline ends. In DNA form, the CDR3 reads TGTGCCAGCAGCCCCGGGGGTACAGATACGCAGTATTTT. Translated: CASSPGGTDTQYF.

V gene TRBV4-3 combines with J gene TRBJ1-4; D is ambiguous. The CDR3 spans 15 residues. V was clipped by 0 bases and J by 7 bases, with 12 bases between them. Germline V CDR1 and CDR2: LGHNA, YSLEER. The CDR3 reads CASSQDRLSREKLFF. The CDR3 coding sequence is TGCGCCAGCAGCCAAGATAGGTTGTCGCGTGAAAAACTGTTTTTT.

This chain links TRBV5-1 with TRBJ1-2; no clear D gene. V lost 4 bases, J lost 4 bases, and 17 bases lay in between. The germline V gene has CDR1 SGHRS and CDR2 YFSETQ. The CDR3 runs 15 residues. CDR3 amino acids: CASSPETTVVYGYTF. CDR3 bases: TGCGCCAGCAGCCCCGAAACAACAGTGGTCTATGGCTACACCTTC. The full variable domain, rest sourced from reference TRBV5-1 and TRBJ1-2, is KAGVTQTPRYLIKTRGQQVTLSCSPISGHRSVSWYQQTPGQGLQFLFEYFSETQRNKGNFPGRFSGRQFSNSRSEMNVSTLELGDSALYLCASSPETTVVYGYTFGSGTRLTVV.

A single count supports this clone. The chain couples TRBV9 to TRBJ1-1; TRBD1 matches 9 bases. Germline V lookup: CDR1 SGDLS, CDR2 YYNGEE. The CDR3 length is 14 residues. J gave up 7 bases and V 4 bases, and 8 bases lay outside the gene matches. CDR3 protein: CASSLGTGSIEAFF. CDR3 DNA: TGTGCCAGCAGCCTGGGGACAGGGAGTATTGAAGCTTTCTTT.

The rearrangement links TRBV7-2 to TRBJ1-1; 7 bases agree with TRBD1. Germline CDR1 and CDR2: SGHTA and FQGNSA. The CDR3 has 16 amino acids. Trimming took 2 bases from V and 4 from J; bases not matched to a gene: 10. CDR3 loop: CASSLTYRGPGTEAFF. As DNA, the CDR3 is TGTGCCAGCAGCTTAACCTACAGGGGCCCCGGCACTGAAGCTTTCTTT. The full variable domain, its missing parts supplied by reference TRBV7-2 and TRBJ1-1, is GAGVSQSPSNKVTEKGKDVELRCDPISGHTALYWYRQSLGQGLEFLIYFQGNSAPDKSGLPSDRFSAERTGGSVSTLTIQRTQQEDSAVYLCASSLTYRGPGTEAFFGQGTRLTVV.

The chain has TRBV7-3 and TRBJ1-2; the D is unclear. Trimming took off 4 bases at V and 5 bases at J, with 5 bases between the two ends. Germline V CDR1 and CDR2: SGHTA, FQGTGA. The CDR3 consists of 11 residues. This CDR3 reads CASSSGYGYTF. DNA for the CDR3: TGTGCCAGCAGCTCTGGATATGGCTACACCTTC.

This chain uses TRBV4-3 with TRBJ2-7; D might be TRBD2 (7 bases). This CDR3 comprises 15 residues. V was shortened by 1 base and J by 3 bases, with 13 bases between the two germline ends. Germline V gene lookup returns CDR1 LGHNA and CDR2 YSLEER. The CDR3 reads CASSQVGGPIYEQYF. In nucleotides, the CDR3 is TGCGCCAGCAGCCAAGTCGGGGGGCCAATCTACGAGCAGTACTTC.

This clone was counted only a few times. The rearrangement joins TRBV4-3 to TRBJ1-1; TRBD1 matches at 9 bases. From germline, CDR1 is LGHNA and CDR2 YSLEER. There are 13 residues in the CDR3. The V segment lost 4 bases and the J segment 6 bases; nucleotides outside the gene matches: 3. CDR3 DNA: TGCGCCAGCAGCCCGGGACAGGGAGCTGAAGCTTTCTTT. Translation: CASSPGQGAEAFF.

This clone was detected a few times. Sequence at one end of the junction differs from germline and may be a read error. The chain combines TRBV19 with TRBJ1-2, with a tentative D call TRBD1 (5 bases). The V gene's germline CDR1 is LNHDA and CDR2 SQIVND (reference sequence). The CDR3 covers 11 residues. CDR3 sequence (DNA): TGCCTCGGGGAGGGACACTATGGCTACACCTTC. Translating it yields CLGEGHYGYTF.

The table lists this clone with a count of one. The chain links TRBV9 to TRBJ2-5; D is perhaps TRBD1 (6 bases). CDR1 is SGDLS and CDR2 is YYNGEE in the germline V gene. The ends were cut back, 3 bases at V and 1 base at J, with 13 bases in the middle. CDR3 size: 15 residues. CDR3 DNA: TGTGCCAGCAGCGGATTCGTGGGGGCCCAAGAGACCCAGTACTTC. As protein: CASSGFVGAQETQYF.

The V call is TRBV5-5, the J call TRBJ2-7; D tentatively reads TRBD1 or TRBD2 (5 bases each). This CDR3 is built from 15 residues. Trimming cost V 3 bases and J 4 bases, with 17 bases left between them. Looked up from germline, CDR1 is SGHKS and CDR2 is YYEKEE (reference sequence). CDR3 in DNA: TGTGCCAGCAGCTGGGGGTCAGGTAGGGCTTACGAGCAGTACTTC. Encoded protein: CASSWGSGRAYEQYF.

This chain joins TRBV11-2 and TRBJ2-3; 11 bases agree with TRBD2. CDR3 length equals 17 residues. The V gene end was trimmed by 4 bases and the J gene end by 2 bases; junction bases not matched to a gene: 8. Germline CDR1 and CDR2: SGHAT and FQNNGV. The CDR3 region is CASSSGTSGFDTDTQYF. In nucleotides, the CDR3 is TGTGCCAGCAGCTCAGGGACTAGCGGATTTGACACAGATACGCAGTATTTT.

The chain employs TRBV25-1 and TRBJ2-3; 11 nucleotides align to TRBD2. Unmatched junction bases numbered 8, after V lost 5 bases and J lost 1 base. Germline CDR1 is MGHDK and CDR2 is SYGVNS. The CDR3 is made up of 17 amino acids. The CDR3 here is CASSLGLADRGTDTQYF. CDR3 in DNA: TGTGCCAGCAGTTTGGGACTAGCGGACAGGGGCACAGATACGCAGTATTTT.

This clone was counted a single time. This chain links TRBV5-6 with TRBJ2-1, with D perhaps assigned TRBD1 or TRBD2 (5 bases each). V was pared by 0 bases and J by 4 bases, with 14 bases between. The V gene's germline CDR1 is SGHDT and CDR2 YYEEEE. The CDR3 extends over 16 amino acids. The CDR3 is CASSLVPGQAYNEQFF. CDR3 bases: TGTGCCAGCAGCTTGGTTCCGGGGCAGGCTTACAATGAGCAGTTCTTC.

This sequence joins TRBV6-2 or TRBV6-3 and TRBJ2-4, with TRBD2 identical over 13 bases. The CDR3 is 16 amino acids. Germline assignment: CDR1 MNHEY and CDR2 SVGEGT. V lost 2 bases, J lost 5 bases, and 3 bases stayed unmatched. This CDR3 is CASSYAGLAGENIQYF. CDR3 nucleotides: TGTGCCAGCAGTTACGCTGGACTAGCGGGGGAAAACATTCAGTACTTC.

The rearrangement joins TRBV19 to TRBJ2-3; a weak D match, TRBD2 (6 bases). Germline loops: CDR1 LNHDA, CDR2 SQIVND (reference sequence). This CDR3 region has 16 residues. The V gene lost 3 bases and the J gene lost 3 bases, with 16 bases spanning the gap. The CDR3 DNA reads as TGTGCCAGTAGTATTGGGTCTAGCGTTCGGACAGATACGCAGTATTTT. Its protein product is CASSIGSSVRTDTQYF.

For the CDR3, the DNA is TGTGCCAGCAGACAGACAGGGGGCAGTTCACCCCTCCACTTT. Residues: CASRQTGGSSPLHF. This chain connects TRBV11-2 to TRBJ1-6; 10 nucleotides line up with TRBD1. The CDR3 totals 14 residues. V lost 6 bases and J lost 9; bases outside the gene matches: 5. CDR1 is SGHAT and CDR2 is FQNNGV in the germline V gene.

V usage is TRBV15 and J usage is TRBJ2-1; D tentatively fits TRBD1 or TRBD2 (5 bases each). V shed 0 bases and J shed 5 bases, with 11 bases lying between them. The CDR3 is made up of 15 amino acids. Per germline, CDR1 LNHNV and CDR2 YYDKDF (reference sequence). The CDR3 loop is CATSRDWGPNNEQFF. The DNA for the CDR3 is TGTGCCACCAGCAGAGACTGGGGACCTAACAATGAGCAGTTCTTC.

The chain couples TRBV27 to TRBJ1-2, with TRBD1 matching 7 bases. Germline V CDR1 and CDR2: MNHEY, SMNVEV (reference sequence). CDR3 length: 14 amino acids. Trimming cost V 4 bases and J 4 bases; bases outside gene matches: 6. The CDR3 DNA reads as TGTGCCAGCAGTTGGCGGCAGGGGGGCTATGGCTACACCTTC. Protein sequence: CASSWRQGGYGYTF.

The V and J genes are TRBV29-1 and TRBJ1-1, with no clear D. Germline CDR1 SQVTM, CDR2 ANQGSEA. This CDR3 comprises 11 residues. With 5 bases removed from V and 1 base from J, the gap between germline ends came to 5 bases. In DNA form, the CDR3 reads TGCAGCGTTCCAAGGAACACTGAAGCTTTCTTT. It specifies CSVPRNTEAFF.

V and J are TRBV4-2 and TRBJ2-3; either TRBD1 or TRBD2 may supply D (5 bases each). Germline CDR1 reads LGHNA; CDR2 reads YNFKEQ. This CDR3 has 15 residues. V dropped 0 bases and J dropped 2 bases, with 9 bases sitting between them. Here the CDR3 DNA reads TGTGCCAGCAGCCAAGATCCAGGGACCACAGATACGCAGTATTTT. Translation: CASSQDPGTTDTQYF.

This rearrangement joins TRBV7-2 to TRBJ2-1; the match to TRBD2 covers 16 bases. Germline loops: CDR1 SGHTA, CDR2 FQGNSA. V dropped 4 bases and J dropped 9; count of bases not matched to a gene: 15. The CDR3 contains 19 residues. CDR3 protein: CASSSRDYVGLAGGGEQFF. CDR3 nucleotide sequence: TGTGCCAGCAGCTCCCGCGATTATGTGGGACTAGCGGGGGGGGGTGAGCAGTTCTTC.

The genes are TRBV30 and TRBJ1-5, with D possibly TRBD1 on 5 matching bases. Germline V CDR1 and CDR2: GTSNPN, SVGIG (reference sequence). The CDR3 contains 14 residues. V lost 6 bases, J lost 6 bases, and 18 bases lay in between. This CDR3 is CACSKRGDSQPQHF. The CDR3 nucleotides are TGTGCCTGTTCTAAACGAGGGGATTCTCAGCCCCAGCATTTT.

The chain couples TRBV4-3 to TRBJ1-4; 11 nucleotides align to TRBD1. The CDR3 has 15 amino acids. Per germline, CDR1 LGHNA and CDR2 YSLEER. Germline trimming cut 2 bases from V and 10 bases from J; bases unmatched to any gene: 6. In nucleotides, the CDR3 is TGCGCCAGCAGCCAACAAGGGGGACAGGGGGGAAAACTGTTTTTT. This translates into CASSQQGGQGGKLFF.